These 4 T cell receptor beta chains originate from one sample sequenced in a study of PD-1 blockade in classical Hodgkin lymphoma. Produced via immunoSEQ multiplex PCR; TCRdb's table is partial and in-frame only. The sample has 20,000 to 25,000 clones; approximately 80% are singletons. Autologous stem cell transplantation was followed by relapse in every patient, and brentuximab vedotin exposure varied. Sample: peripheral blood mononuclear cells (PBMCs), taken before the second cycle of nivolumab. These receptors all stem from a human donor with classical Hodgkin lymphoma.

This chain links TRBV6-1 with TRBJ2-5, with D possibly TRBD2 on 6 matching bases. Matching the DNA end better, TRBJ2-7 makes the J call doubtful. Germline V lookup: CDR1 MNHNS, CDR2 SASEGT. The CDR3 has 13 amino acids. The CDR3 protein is CASSPGLSYEQYF. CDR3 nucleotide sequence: TGTGCCAGCAGCCCGGGACTGAGCTACGAGCAGTACTTC.

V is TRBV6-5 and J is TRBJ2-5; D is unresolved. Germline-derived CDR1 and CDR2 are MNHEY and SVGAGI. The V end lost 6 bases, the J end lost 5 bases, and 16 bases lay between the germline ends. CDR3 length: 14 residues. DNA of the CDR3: TGTGCCAGCAGCTACGGCCTTACCGCCGAGACCCAGTACTTC. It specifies CASSYGLTAETQYF.

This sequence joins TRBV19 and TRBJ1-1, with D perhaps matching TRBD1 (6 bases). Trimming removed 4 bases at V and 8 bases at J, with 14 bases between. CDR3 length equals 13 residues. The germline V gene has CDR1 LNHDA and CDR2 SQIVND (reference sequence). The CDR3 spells CASSTPLGAEAFF. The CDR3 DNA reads TGTGCCAGTAGTACCCCTCTGGGGGCCGAAGCTTTCTTT.

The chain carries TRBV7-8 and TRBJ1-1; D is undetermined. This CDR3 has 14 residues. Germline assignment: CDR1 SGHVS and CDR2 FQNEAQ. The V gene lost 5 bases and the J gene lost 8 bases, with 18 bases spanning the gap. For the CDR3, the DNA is TGTGCCAGCAGCCGGGAAGGGTTGTTGAGAGAAGCTTTCTTT. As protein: CASSREGLLREAFF.